The clone carrying this T cell receptor (beta chain) is deemed medium-sized. Antigen specificity is unknown. Germline CDR1 and CDR2: LNHDA and SQIVND (reference sequence). The CDR3 is 15 residues long. The V and J ends lost 3 bases and 5 bases respectively, with 14 bases between them. The data derive from a study of lung T cells in sarcoidosis with Löfgren's syndrome. Study results and limitations: Paired TRAV12-1/TRBV2 TCRs showed CDR3 homology and preferential pairing. Shared TRAV12-1 and TRBV2 CDR3 motifs were reported across several patients.

TCRdb called the reads again in MiXCR, with one record for every CDR3 protein. Of around 3,000 distinct CDR3 sequences in the sample, 15% to 20% were seen once. This sequence was found in a human donor with sarcoidosis (Löfgren's syndrome or another form), or a control subject (not recorded which). Source material: CD4+ T cells from bronchoalveolar lavage. V gene TRBV19 combines with J gene TRBJ1-5; unclear D gene. This CDR3 is CASSMGRSEDQPQHF. The DNA of the CDR3 is TGTGCCAGTAGTATGGGTCGTTCGGAGGATCAGCCCCAGCATTTT.